Sequencing of this T cell receptor (beta chain) was carried out in a study of T-cell reconstitution after alpha-beta-depleted transplantation in children. The study, taken as a whole, reports: T-cell numbers and diversity, one year after transplant, stemmed largely from T cells that were newly produced. Reported findings indicate that, about two months after transplant, alpha-beta T cells came from several hundred expanded clones, which were derived from non-depleted graft cells.

This CDR3 has 13 residues. V was trimmed by 4 bases and J by 8 bases, leaving 15 bases between them. CDR1 SGHDT and CDR2 YYEEEE come from the germline V gene. Unique molecular identifiers were incorporated when the TCRbeta library was constructed. TCRdb fed the PCR reads into MiXCR, producing one record per CDR3 protein. In the table there are 780,000 or so distinct CDR3 sequences, less than 20% of which are singletons. This clonotype has only a few counts. Its specificity is not known. V usage is TRBV5-6 and J usage is TRBJ1-2; D is uncertain. The sample in question was PBMCs, mostly from graft donor cells, obtained 360 days after TCRalphabeta/CD19-depleted stem cell transplant. The source of this sequence is a male patient between 5 and 17 years old who had a stem cell transplant for acute lymphoblastic leukemia, so the T cells may come from the graft donor. The CDR3 loop reads CASSPSLGGGYTF. CDR3 DNA: TGTGCCAGCAGCCCGTCTTTGGGCGGAGGCTACACCTTC.